The T cell receptor beta chain described here comes from a study of blood T cell repertoires in COVID-19. Study details: Material from acute and convalescent COVID-19 was sourced from the United States, Italy and Spain.

The CDR3 runs 19 residues. J was trimmed by 4 bases and V by 0 bases; bases with no gene match: 10. Germline values: CDR1 LNHDA, CDR2 SQIVND (reference sequence). Data came from immunoSEQ multiplex PCR; TCRdb stores just in-frame clones and leaves some out. Of 440,000 or so clones listed, roughly 90% are singletons. Followed over time, Seattle patients had been enrolled while infection was active. The TCR was taken from a middle-aged woman with COVID-19, enrolled during active disease. The genes are TRBV19 and TRBJ2-5; 14 bases agree with TRBD2. The sequenced sample consisted of peripheral blood. Here the CDR3 DNA reads TGTGCCAGTAGTATAGATGGGCCCGGGACTAGCGGGAGCGGAGAGACCCAGTACTTC. It is translated as CASSIDGPGTSGSGETQYF.